This paragraph covers one T cell receptor (beta chain) sequence. This entry comes from a study of blood T cell repertoires in COVID-19. Study-wide background: Sources were T cells, B-cell-depleted T cells, or PBMCs; the material itself was cDNA or gDNA.

V dropped 1 base and J dropped 3 bases, with 8 bases sitting between them. CDR3 length: 14 residues. CDR1 is MGHRA and CDR2 is YSYEKL in the germline V gene. Enrolled through a virtual design, the participants were between roughly 18 and 90 years of age and came from about two dozen US areas. Participant-reported clinical history was the basis for cohort assignment. In the original analysis: Reference gene primer amplification yielded estimated nucleated cell counts. Generated by immunoSEQ multiplex PCR, the TCRdb table keeps only in-frame clones and is missing some. The V and J calls and clone size were taken over from that table, and D and trimming were inferred from the DNA. The sample includes a few hundred thousand clones, more than 85% of them seen just once.

The origin of this receptor is a young woman who had recovered from COVID-19. Sequenced sample: PBMCs or T cells enriched from blood (not recorded which). The V gene is TRBV4-1, the J gene TRBJ2-3, with D possibly being TRBD2 (6 bases). This chain's CDR3 is CASSQAGGTDTQYF. The CDR3 bases are TGCGCCAGCAGCCAAGCCGGGGGTACAGATACGCAGTATTTT.